The subject of this entry is one TCR beta chain. The sample belongs to a study of blood T cell repertoires in COVID-19. Looking at the study overall: The study drew acute and convalescent COVID-19 samples from the United States, Italy and Spain.

V lost 7 bases and J lost 2, with 16 bases in between. This CDR3 is built from 15 residues. Germline loops: CDR1 SGHVS, CDR2 FQNEAQ. Sequenced by immunoSEQ multiplex PCR; TCRdb stores in-frame clones only, minus some. The table shows roughly 140,000 clones, with about 88% occurring only once. V usage is TRBV7-8 and J usage is TRBJ2-3; TRBD1 might be the D (6 bases). What was sequenced was peripheral blood. This receptor was taken from a human donor in a cohort sampled during active COVID-19. CDR3 nucleotides: TGTGCCAGCACAAAGGGGGTGTCCTACACAGATACGCAGTATTTT. Translation gives CASTKGVSYTDTQYF.